This T cell receptor (beta chain) is drawn from a study of blood T cell repertoires in COVID-19. Study-level background: PBMCs, B-cell-depleted T cells, or T cells provided the cDNA or gDNA that made up the material.

Clones were read by immunoSEQ multiplex PCR, and TCRdb kept only the in-frame ones, dropping some. The table lists fewer than 250,000 clones, around 90% of them singletons. The germline gives CDR1 GTSNPN, CDR2 SVGIG (reference sequence). The CDR3 contains 14 residues. V gave up 2 bases and J gave up 4 bases; unmatched junction bases: 4. Participants were aged about 18 to 89 years, lived in some 23 US areas, and enrolled virtually. The receptor's source is a woman aged 18-29 years who had recovered from COVID-19. The sample comprised PBMCs or T cells enriched from blood (not recorded which). The rearrangement uses TRBV30 and TRBJ2-1, with TRBD2 matching over 8 bases. For the CDR3, the DNA is TGTGCCTGGAGTACGATAGCGGGATACAATGAGCAGTTCTTC. This gives the protein CAWSTIAGYNEQFF.